The 30 T cell receptor beta chains in this list originate from one sample, sequenced in a study of OX40 agonist ivuxolimab in advanced cancers. Clones were sequenced by immunoSEQ multiplex PCR, and TCRdb holds only the in-frame ones, with some missing. Of approximately 55,000 clones in the sample, around 88% were seen once. Sequencing used CD4+ or CD8+ T cells sorted from blood, obtained in a trial of the OX40 agonist ivuxolimab. The receptors here all came from an adult with an advanced solid tumor such as melanoma, head and neck, liver or kidney cancer.

The chain links TRBV28 to TRBJ2-5, with D possibly matching TRBD2 (5 bases). Germline V gene lookup returns CDR1 MDHEN and CDR2 SYDVKM. CDR3 length equals 16 residues. V lost 3 bases and J 4 bases, leaving 18 bases between the germline ends. The chain's CDR3 is CASSLVGPGILETQYF. CDR3 bases: TGTGCCAGCAGTTTGGTCGGGCCGGGAATTTTAGAGACCCAGTACTTC.

The rearrangement links TRBV4-2 to TRBJ1-3; no clear D gene. Germline CDR1 and CDR2: LGHNA and YNFKEQ. This CDR3 is 15 amino acids long. V dropped 5 bases and J dropped 0 bases, with 11 bases sitting between them. This CDR3 is CASSLSKSSGNTIYF. The CDR3 coding sequence is TGTGCCAGCAGCTTGTCGAAGAGCTCTGGAAACACCATATATTTT.

About this clone: The junction shows a germline mismatch at one end, possibly a read error. The chain links TRBV7-9 to TRBJ1-2; tentative D call: TRBD1 (6 bases). Germline assignment: CDR1 SEHNR and CDR2 FQNEAQ (reference sequence). The CDR3 runs to 15 residues. The CDR3 DNA reads as TGTGCCAGCAGCTTAAGGGGGTCCTCGGACTATGGCCACACCTTC. Protein sequence: CASSLRGSSDYGHTF. Full variable domain (remainder filled in from reference TRBV7-9 and TRBJ1-2): DTGVSQNPRHKITKRGQNVTFRCDPISEHNRLYWYRQTLGQGPEFLTYFQNEAQLEKSRLLSDRFSAERPKGSFSTLEIQRTEQGDSAMYLCASSLRGSSDYGHTFGSGTRLTVV.

This clone was observed once. The chain is built from TRBV11-2 and TRBJ2-1; D may be TRBD1 (6 bases). Per germline, CDR1 SGHAT and CDR2 FQNNGV. The CDR3 is made up of 14 amino acids. V lost 3 bases to trimming and J lost 5 bases, with 11 bases between them. The DNA for the CDR3 is TGTGCCAGCAGCTTTCTCAGGACAGACAATGAGCAGTTCTTC. Its translation: CASSFLRTDNEQFF.

The CDR3 sequence: CASKGRGAEAGNTIYF. For the CDR3, the DNA is TGTGCCAGTAAGGGCAGGGGCGCTGAAGCTGGAAACACCATATATTTT. This sequence joins TRBV19 and TRBJ1-3; maybe TRBD1 (6 bases). The CDR3 has 16 amino acids. Looked up from germline, CDR1 is LNHDA and CDR2 is SQIVND (reference sequence). V gave up 7 bases and J gave up 2 bases, with 18 bases separating them.

The rearrangement joins TRBV5-1 to TRBJ2-1; D possibly matches TRBD1 or TRBD2 (5 bases each). Trimming cost V 4 bases and J 6 bases, with 14 bases left between them. CDR1 and CDR2 from the germline V gene are SGHRS and YFSETQ. The CDR3 length is 14 residues. DNA for the CDR3: TGCGCCAGCAGCCGGGGCCAGGGTAGCAATGAGCAGTTCTTC. Translating gives CASSRGQGSNEQFF.

The table lists this clone with a count of one. The rearrangement links TRBV19 to TRBJ2-7; 10 nucleotides agree with TRBD1. Trimming took 6 bases from V and 3 from J; bases not matched to a gene: 8. This CDR3 comprises 15 residues. The V gene's germline CDR1 is LNHDA and CDR2 SQIVND (reference sequence). CDR3 amino acids: CASSPSDRGIYEQYF. The CDR3, as DNA: TGTGCCAGTAGCCCTTCGGACAGGGGGATCTACGAGCAGTACTTC.

This chain connects TRBV25-1 to TRBJ2-3; D is ambiguous. This CDR3 is built from 14 residues. V gave up 1 base and J gave up 0 bases, with 5 bases separating them. CDR1 is MGHDK and CDR2 is SYGVNS in the germline V gene. Here the CDR3 DNA reads TGTGCCAGCAGTGAATCCGGCAGCACAGATACGCAGTATTTT. Translated: CASSESGSTDTQYF.

The rearrangement uses TRBV4-1 and TRBJ2-7, with 9 bases matching TRBD1. Germline V CDR1 and CDR2: MGHRA, YSYEKL. This CDR3 contains 17 residues. The J segment lost 7 bases and the V segment lost 2 bases, leaving 15 bases of the junction unmatched. CDR3 loop: CASSQPLGQGYSGEQYF. Here the CDR3 DNA reads TGCGCCAGCAGCCAACCTTTGGGACAGGGTTATTCGGGGGAGCAGTACTTC.

The chain employs TRBV19 and TRBJ2-7; tentatively, D is TRBD1 or TRBD2 (5 bases each). This CDR3 has 14 residues. Trimming took 5 bases from V and 2 from J, leaving 13 bases between them. Per germline, CDR1 LNHDA and CDR2 SQIVND (reference sequence). In DNA form, the CDR3 reads TGTGCCAGTAGTTCACGGGACGTCGCCTACGAGCAGTACTTC. Protein sequence: CASSSRDVAYEQYF.

V gene TRBV19 combines with J gene TRBJ2-3; TRBD2 agrees at 9 bases. Germline values: CDR1 LNHDA, CDR2 SQIVND (reference sequence). The CDR3 spans 16 residues. J lost 4 bases, V lost 1 base, and 6 bases had no gene match. The DNA for the CDR3 is TGTGCCAGTAGTATAGGTAGCGGGAGAATCCCAGATACGCAGTATTTT. Translation gives CASSIGSGRIPDTQYF.

This chain connects TRBV6-1 to TRBJ2-5; D may match TRBD1 or TRBD2 (5 bases each). V shed 4 bases and J shed 4 bases, with 13 bases lying between them. Germline CDR1 and CDR2: MNHNS and SASEGT. The CDR3 has 14 residues. CDR3 region: CASSANGAGETQYF. CDR3 bases: TGTGCCAGCAGTGCAAATGGGGCGGGAGAGACCCAGTACTTC.

This rearrangement joins TRBV5-8 to TRBJ2-7, with TRBD2 identical over 7 bases. V lost 3 bases to trimming and J lost 2 bases; unmatched junction nucleotides: 2. CDR3 length equals 13 residues. Germline-derived CDR1 and CDR2 are SGHTS and YDEGEE. The CDR3 protein is CASSSGLAYEQYF. Here the CDR3 DNA reads TGTGCCAGCAGCTCTGGACTAGCCTACGAGCAGTACTTC.

V gene TRBV2 combines with J gene TRBJ1-1, with TRBD1 matching over 7 bases. In germline, CDR1 is SNHLY, CDR2 FYNNEI. The CDR3 runs 15 residues. V gave up 5 bases and J gave up 4 bases; unmatched junction bases: 10. The CDR3 protein is CASSSSGGLSTEAFF. The CDR3 nucleotides read TGTGCCAGCAGTTCTTCAGGGGGGCTCAGCACTGAAGCTTTCTTT.

V and J are TRBV7-2 and TRBJ2-1; D perhaps matches TRBD2 (6 bases). The germline V gene has CDR1 SGHTA and CDR2 FQGNSA. This CDR3 is 14 amino acids long. V was pared by 1 base and J by 7 bases, with 11 bases between. The chain's CDR3 is CASSLVVGGNEQFF. The CDR3 DNA is TGTGCCAGCAGCTTAGTGGTGGGAGGTAATGAGCAGTTCTTC.

This clone appeared a single time. The chain combines TRBV18 with TRBJ2-7; D may be TRBD1 (6 bases). Trimming removed 3 bases from V and 2 bases from J, with 11 bases in between. Germline-derived CDR1 and CDR2 are KGHSH and LQKENI. This CDR3 is built from 14 residues. Here the CDR3 DNA reads TGTGCCAGCTCACCCCCCAGGGGCACCTACGAGCAGTACTTC. It specifies CASSPPRGTYEQYF.

This sequence joins TRBV7-9 and TRBJ2-3; a possible D gene is TRBD2 (6 bases). CDR3 length: 12 amino acids. The V end lost 5 bases, the J end lost 8 bases, and 11 bases lay between the germline ends. Germline values: CDR1 SEHNR, CDR2 FQNEAQ (reference sequence). The CDR3 bases are TGTGCCAGCAGCCGGGACTTGGCTACGCAGTATTTT. Translating it yields CASSRDLATQYF.

The genes are TRBV7-2 and TRBJ2-3, with D possibly being TRBD2 (6 bases). Trimming removed 4 bases at V and 8 bases at J, with 22 bases between. The V gene's germline CDR1 is SGHTA and CDR2 FQGNSA. This CDR3 is built from 16 residues. For the CDR3, the DNA is TGTGCCAGCAGCTCGGGGAGACTAGAGGTTTTAGGTACGCAGTATTTT. Translated: CASSSGRLEVLGTQYF.

The chain carries TRBV6-1 and TRBJ2-7; D is possibly TRBD1 (6 bases). From germline, CDR1 is MNHNS and CDR2 SASEGT. The ends were cut back, 5 bases at V and 7 bases at J, with 12 bases in the middle. There are 12 residues in the CDR3. The CDR3 DNA sequence: TGTGCCAGCAGTCTACAGGGTCAGGAGCAGTACTTC. Translation gives CASSLQGQEQYF.

V is TRBV5-6 and J is TRBJ1-5; the D is unclear. CDR3 length equals 15 residues. Germline lookup yields CDR1 SGHDT and CDR2 YYEEEE. V lost 4 bases, J lost 5 bases, and 16 bases lay in between. The CDR3 DNA follows: TGTGCCAGCAGCAACGGCCTGCGGGCGGATCAGCCCCAGCATTTT. This encodes CASSNGLRADQPQHF. The full variable domain, with the rest looked up from reference TRBV5-6 and TRBJ1-5, is DAGVTQSPTHLIKTRGQQVTLRCSPKSGHDTVSWYQQALGQGPQFIFQYYEEEERQRGNFPDRFSGHQFPNYSSELNVNALLLGDSALYLCASSNGLRADQPQHFGDGTRLSIL.

The chain uses TRBV7-8 and TRBJ2-5; 9 bases align to TRBD1. After removal of 3 bases from V and 5 bases from J, the junction contained 16 bases not matched to a gene. CDR1 and CDR2 (germline): SGHVS, FQNEAQ. The CDR3 totals 18 residues. DNA of the CDR3: TGTGCCAGCAGCTTTTCGGGGACAGGGAGGGAGGTTAGGGAGACCCAGTACTTC. The encoded protein is CASSFSGTGREVRETQYF.

V gene TRBV20-1 combines with J gene TRBJ2-3; no firm D call. Trimming shortened V by 6 bases and J by 6 bases, and 10 bases separated the two germline ends. This CDR3 has 11 amino acids. The germline V gene encodes CDR1 DFQATT and CDR2 SNEGSKA (reference sequence). The chain's CDR3 is CSAPPRDTQYF. The DNA for the CDR3 is TGCAGTGCCCCGCCCCGGGATACGCAGTATTTT.

The chain links TRBV10-2 to TRBJ2-3; D is ambiguous. Germline loops: CDR1 WSHSY, CDR2 SAAADI. V lost 2 bases, J lost 3 bases, and 6 bases lay in between. The CDR3 has 13 amino acids. The CDR3 reads CASSEQQTDTQYF. For the CDR3, the DNA is TGCGCCAGCAGTGAGCAGCAGACAGATACGCAGTATTTT.

The gene calls are TRBV28 and TRBJ1-1, with D uncertain. Trimming cost V 3 bases and J 4 bases, with 12 bases left between them. The CDR3 is 14 amino acids. Germline V lookup: CDR1 MDHEN, CDR2 SYDVKM. The CDR3, as DNA: TGTGCCAGCAGTTTCTGGGGAGGAGGCACTGAAGCTTTCTTT. It yields the protein CASSFWGGGTEAFF.

This clone has just one count. The chain joins TRBV5-1 to TRBJ2-5; 13 nucleotides line up with TRBD2. This CDR3 is built from 18 residues. V trimming: 4 bases; J trimming: 4 bases; junction bases outside the gene matches: 13. From germline, CDR1 is SGHRS and CDR2 YFSETQ. The CDR3 coding sequence is TGCGCCAGCAGCCCCCTACTAGCGGGAGGGCCCACCGGAGAGACCCAGTACTTC. It yields the protein CASSPLLAGGPTGETQYF.

The rearrangement joins TRBV18 to TRBJ1-3; D might be TRBD1 (5 bases). Germline V lookup: CDR1 KGHSH, CDR2 LQKENI. The ends were cut back, 2 bases at V and 0 bases at J, with 8 bases in the middle. This CDR3 has 15 residues. CDR3 region: CASSPGAASGNTIYF. Here the CDR3 DNA reads TGTGCCAGCTCACCAGGGGCAGCCTCTGGAAACACCATATATTTT.

The gene calls are TRBV30 and TRBJ2-3; 7 positions agree with TRBD1. CDR3 size: 15 residues. Germline CDR1 reads GTSNPN; CDR2 reads SVGIG (reference sequence). The V and J ends lost 3 bases and 2 bases, in that order; junction bases with no gene match: 8. The CDR3 loop reads CAWSDRAQYTDTQYF. CDR3 DNA sequence: TGTGCCTGGAGCGACAGGGCCCAGTACACAGATACGCAGTATTTT.

This clone was recorded a few times. V is TRBV5-1 and J is TRBJ2-7; 7 bases fit TRBD1. Germline V gene sequence: CDR1 SGHRS, CDR2 YFSETQ. The V and J ends lost 2 bases and 1 base, in that order; junction bases with no gene match: 27. This CDR3 region has 22 residues. CDR3 DNA sequence: TGCGCCAGCAGCTTTCAGAGCCTAAGACAGGGTATTGATAAACCCCCTTCCTACGAGCAGTACTTC. Its protein is CASSFQSLRQGIDKPPSYEQYF.

The genes are TRBV19 and TRBJ1-5; D not resolved. This CDR3 is 14 amino acids long. The ends were cut back, 8 bases at V and 0 bases at J, with 11 bases in the middle. Germline CDR1 and CDR2: LNHDA and SQIVND (reference sequence). Here the CDR3 DNA reads TGTGCCAGTTGTAAAGGGTATAGCAATCAGCCCCAGCATTTT. Translated: CASCKGYSNQPQHF.

The chain has TRBV18 and TRBJ1-1; TRBD1 aligns across 9 bases. Germline lookup yields CDR1 KGHSH and CDR2 LQKENI. The V segment lost 3 bases and the J segment 3 bases; nucleotides outside the gene matches: 2. This CDR3 region has 14 residues. The CDR3 loop is CASSPDRGYTEAFF. DNA of the CDR3: TGTGCCAGCTCACCCGACAGGGGGTACACTGAAGCTTTCTTT. Variable domain in full (rest from reference TRBV18 and TRBJ1-1): NAGVMQNPRHLVRRRGQEARLRCSPMKGHSHVYWYRQLPEEGLKFMVYLQKENIIDESGMPKERFSAEFPKEGPSILRIQQVVRGDSAAYFCASSPDRGYTEAFFGQGTRLTVV.